Shown below are 30 T cell receptor beta chains from a single sample sequenced in a study of early T cells in non-severe SARS-CoV-2 infection. Via MiXCR, TCRdb re-called the 5' RACE reads, giving one row per CDR3 protein. The data show tens of thousands of distinct CDR3 sequences, 16% seen once. The specimen comprised whole blood, sampled at baseline. The receptors stem from an adult who was a healthcare worker with PCR-confirmed SARS-CoV-2 infection or an uninfected control (not recorded which).

V gene TRBV6-6 combines with J gene TRBJ2-7; D remains ambiguous. The CDR3 runs to 12 residues. Trimming removed 6 bases from V and 3 bases from J, with 9 bases in between. Germline CDR1 reads MNHNY; CDR2 reads SVGAGI (reference sequence). CDR3 in DNA: TGTGCCAGCAGCTCCCCCGGCTACGAGCAGTACTTC. It codes for CASSSPGYEQYF.

The rearrangement uses TRBV3-1 and TRBJ2-7; TRBD1 matches at 9 bases. V shed 3 bases, J shed 6 bases, and the junction held 6 bases outside the gene matches. CDR1 is LGHDT and CDR2 is YNNKEL in the germline V gene (reference sequence). This CDR3 is built from 14 residues. The chain's CDR3 is CASSHRDRALEQYF. CDR3 sequence (DNA): TGTGCCAGCAGCCATAGGGACAGGGCCCTCGAGCAGTACTTC.

CDR3 residues: CASSLRQPSEQFF. The CDR3 nucleotides are TGTGCCAGCAGCTTAAGGCAACCCAGTGAGCAGTTCTTC. J is TRBJ2-1 and V is TRBV11-3, with unresolved D. Trimming pared 2 bases from V and 9 bases from J, leaving 11 bases between. The CDR3 spans 13 residues. Germline-derived CDR1 and CDR2 are SGHNT and YENEEA.

This clonotype has a handful of counts. The V and J genes are TRBV6-5 and TRBJ2-7; TRBD2 might be the D (6 bases). Trimming stripped 6 bases from V and 4 bases from J, with 19 bases between. CDR1 MNHEY and CDR2 SVGAGI come from the germline V gene. The CDR3 covers 15 residues. CDR3: CASRRDFTGVYEQYF. CDR3 nucleotides: TGTGCCAGCAGGCGGGACTTCACGGGTGTTTACGAGCAGTACTTC.

This chain joins TRBV11-2 and TRBJ2-3; TRBD1 might be the D (5 bases). CDR1 and CDR2 (germline): SGHAT, FQNNGV. Trimming took 7 bases from V and 2 from J, leaving 16 bases between them. The CDR3 contains 15 residues. The CDR3 reads CASKPARQITDTQYF. DNA for the CDR3: TGTGCCAGCAAACCGGCCCGACAGATCACAGATACGCAGTATTTT.

This clonotype showed up just a few times. The chain recombines TRBV6-6 with TRBJ2-7; 9 bases map to TRBD2. V shed 6 bases, J shed 7 bases, and the junction held 13 bases outside the gene matches. The CDR3 totals 15 residues. The germline CDR1 and CDR2 sequences are MNHNY and SVGAGI (reference sequence). The CDR3 here is CASRPPGLAGYEQYF. In DNA form, the CDR3 reads TGTGCCAGCAGGCCTCCGGGACTAGCTGGTTATGAGCAGTACTTC.

This chain connects TRBV12-3 or TRBV12-4 to TRBJ2-1; 8 positions agree with TRBD2. V was clipped by 5 bases and J by 3 bases; unmatched bases: 3. CDR3 length equals 14 residues. The CDR3 nucleotides read TGTGCCAGCAGTCTTAGCGGGATCTACAATGAGCAGTTCTTC. Its translation: CASSLSGIYNEQFF.

This clonotype has more than one count but fewer than ten. The chain recombines TRBV28 with TRBJ2-4; 10 nucleotides match TRBD1. Per the germline V gene, CDR1 is MDHEN and CDR2 is SYDVKM. J gave up 1 base and V 6 bases, and 3 bases lay outside the gene matches. This CDR3 contains 15 residues. The CDR3 here is CASSLTGGAKNIQYF. The CDR3 DNA sequence: TGTGCCAGCAGCCTGACAGGGGGCGCCAAAAACATTCAGTACTTC.

This clonotype was counted at least ten times. The chain is built from TRBV7-9 and TRBJ2-2, with 8 nucleotides matching TRBD2. The V gene's germline CDR1 is SEHNR and CDR2 FQNEAQ (reference sequence). J was trimmed by 6 bases and V by 5 bases; bases with no gene match: 11. This CDR3 region has 16 residues. Here the CDR3 DNA reads TGTGCCAGCAGCACCAGAGCGGGAGAGGCCCCCGGGGAGCTGTTTTTT. Amino acids: CASSTRAGEAPGELFF.

A few counts support this clonotype. This chain uses TRBV5-8 with TRBJ2-7, with 7 positions matching TRBD1. The V segment lost 4 bases and the J segment 2 bases; nucleotides outside the gene matches: 6. The V gene's germline CDR1 is SGHTS and CDR2 YDEGEE. The CDR3 totals 14 residues. The CDR3: CASSLETGTYEQYF. The CDR3 region has the DNA TGTGCCAGCAGCCTTGAGACAGGGACCTACGAGCAGTACTTC.

The J gene is TRBJ2-4, the V gene TRBV6-1, with D perhaps matching TRBD1 or TRBD2 (5 bases each). CDR1 and CDR2 from the germline V gene are MNHNS and SASEGT. V was clipped by 6 bases and J by 1 base, with 10 bases between them. The CDR3 sequence is 14 residues long. CDR3 region: CASSRGRAKNIQYF. DNA of the CDR3: TGTGCCAGCAGCCGGGGACGGGCCAAAAACATTCAGTACTTC.

The chain is built from TRBV20-1 and TRBJ2-1; D is unclear. Germline V gene lookup returns CDR1 DFQATT and CDR2 SNEGSKA (reference sequence). V was cut by 2 bases and J by 15 bases, with 17 bases left in between. This CDR3 comprises 12 residues. The CDR3 bases are TGCAGTGCTAGACCATATACCCTATTTCTGTTCTTC. It translates to CSARPYTLFLFF.

The rearrangement joins TRBV6-5 to TRBJ2-6; 11 positions agree with TRBD2. CDR3 length: 17 amino acids. The germline V gene encodes CDR1 MNHEY and CDR2 SVGAGI. V shed 7 bases and J 1 base; nucleotides not matched to a gene: 6. CDR3 in DNA: TGTGCCAGCACCATAGCGGGAGGGCTTTCTGGGGCCAACGTCCTGACTTTC. It codes for CASTIAGGLSGANVLTF.

The V gene is TRBV11-2, the J gene TRBJ2-5; D unclear. Trimming took 3 bases from V and 0 from J, leaving 11 bases between them. Germline-derived CDR1 and CDR2 are SGHAT and FQNNGV. The CDR3 sequence is 15 residues long. CDR3 bases: TGTGCCAGCAGCTTTAATTTGGAAGACCAAGAGACCCAGTACTTC. Its protein is CASSFNLEDQETQYF.

This clonotype was counted a few times. The chain uses TRBV4-1 and TRBJ2-7, with D possibly TRBD1 on 6 matching bases. The CDR3 extends over 15 amino acids. Deletions cut 5 bases from V and 0 bases from J, with 14 bases between. From germline, CDR1 is MGHRA and CDR2 YSYEKL. In DNA form, the CDR3 reads TGCGCCAGCAGCTCAGGGGTCCTAACCTCCTACGAGCAGTACTTC. Its translation: CASSSGVLTSYEQYF.

This clonotype is a singleton in its sample. Given a much more abundant clone one base away, this may be a read error. CDR3 loop: CASSTEGQGRRNEQYF. For the CDR3, the DNA is TGTGCCAGCAGCACCGAGGGACAGGGCCGTAGGAATGAGCAGTACTTC. This chain joins TRBV7-9 and TRBJ2-1; TRBD1 agrees at 9 bases. The J call may not be correct, given that the DNA end is closer to TRBJ2-7. This CDR3 spans 16 amino acids. The germline gives CDR1 SEHNR, CDR2 FQNEAQ (reference sequence).

This clonotype has ten or more counts. The J gene is TRBJ1-1, the V gene TRBV18; D might be TRBD1 (5 bases). Germline CDR1 reads KGHSH; CDR2 reads LQKENI. The CDR3 has 12 amino acids. Between the trimmed V and J ends, which lost 3 bases and 13 bases, there was a span of 15 bases. The CDR3 reads CASSPSPGGNFF. The CDR3 coding sequence is TGTGCCAGCTCACCCTCACCGGGGGGAAATTTCTTT.

This clonotype was picked up a small number of times. For the CDR3, the DNA is TGCAGTGCGGGGGGACATCCCTCTGGAAACACCATATATTTT. Its protein product is CSAGGHPSGNTIYF. V is TRBV20-1 and J is TRBJ1-3; D is perhaps TRBD1 (6 bases). This CDR3 contains 14 residues. Germline CDR1 DFQATT, CDR2 SNEGSKA (reference sequence). V lost 6 bases to trimming and J lost 0 bases, with 12 bases between them.

The gene calls are TRBV10-2 and TRBJ2-1; 11 bases match TRBD2. The length of the CDR3 is 15 residues. Germline V lookup: CDR1 WSHSY, CDR2 SAAADI. After removal of 6 bases from V and 7 bases from J, the junction contained 8 bases not matched to a gene. The DNA for the CDR3 is TGCGCCAGCAGGGAACCTAGCGGGAGGTGGAATGAGCAGTTCTTC. It encodes CASREPSGRWNEQFF.

This clonotype was counted at least ten times. The chain employs TRBV27 and TRBJ2-7; D call uncertain. The germline gives CDR1 MNHEY, CDR2 SMNVEV (reference sequence). The CDR3 is 17 residues long. The V gene lost 5 bases and the J gene lost 3 bases, with 23 bases spanning the gap. This chain's CDR3 is CASSPYPLQIEDYEQYF. CDR3 sequence (DNA): TGTGCCAGCAGTCCCTACCCCTTACAGATCGAGGACTACGAGCAGTACTTC.

As concerns this clonotype: One junction end does not reproduce the germline sequence, and a read error may be involved. The chain couples TRBV30 to TRBJ1-3, with D possibly matching TRBD1 (5 bases). The CDR3 is made up of 13 amino acids. CDR1 is GTSNPN, CDR2 SVGIG, per germline (reference sequence). CDR3 DNA sequence: TGCGCCTGGTCTCCTACAGGAGGAAACACCATATATTTT. Translation: CAWSPTGGNTIYF.

This clonotype was counted only a few times. The genes are TRBV6-1 and TRBJ2-7; 9 nucleotides align to TRBD1. V lost 6 bases to trimming and J lost 9 bases; unmatched junction nucleotides: 18. The germline gives CDR1 MNHNS, CDR2 SASEGT. The CDR3 consists of 16 residues. The CDR3 loop is CASSDPFHRGQVGQYF. The DNA of the CDR3 is TGTGCCAGCAGCGACCCTTTTCACAGGGGGCAAGTTGGGCAGTACTTC.

J is TRBJ2-7 and V is TRBV6-6, with a possible D match to TRBD1 (5 bases). CDR3 size: 21 residues. V lost 11 bases, J lost 3 bases, and 41 bases lay in between. Per germline, CDR1 MNHNY and CDR2 SVGAGI (reference sequence). In DNA, the CDR3 is TGTGCCTGTCGGCTTGGGGCAAAAGAACGAATAGAAGCCCACTCGGTCTACGAGCAGTACTTC. This translates into CACRLGAKERIEAHSVYEQYF.

This clonotype came up once. The V call is TRBV6-5, the J call TRBJ2-2; 8 positions match TRBD1. CDR1 is MNHEY, CDR2 SVGAGI, per germline. The CDR3 length is 15 residues. J gave up 1 base and V 6 bases, and 4 bases lay outside the gene matches. This CDR3 is CASSRGQVNTGELFF. CDR3 in DNA: TGTGCCAGCAGCCGGGGACAGGTGAACACCGGGGAGCTGTTTTTT.

This clonotype was seen a handful of times. V is TRBV28 and J is TRBJ2-2; no reliable D call. This CDR3 has 13 amino acids. Germline V lookup: CDR1 MDHEN, CDR2 SYDVKM. The V gene lost 3 bases and the J gene lost 9 bases, with 11 bases spanning the gap. CDR3 bases: TGTGCCAGCAGTTTCTTGCTAGTGAGGGAGCTGTTTTTT. Its translation is CASSFLLVRELFF.

In this sample, this clonotype turned up a few times. The chain recombines TRBV12-3 or TRBV12-4 with TRBJ1-4; D may be TRBD1 (5 bases). V lost 2 bases and J 8 bases, leaving 12 bases between the germline ends. This CDR3 comprises 14 residues. In DNA form, the CDR3 reads TGTGCCAGCAGTTTAATAACGGGGGACGAAAAACTGTTTTTT. Its protein product is CASSLITGDEKLFF.

The CDR3 coding sequence is TGTGCCAGCAGTACAGGGCTCGAGCAGTACTTC. It is translated as CASSTGLEQYF. V usage is TRBV12-3 or TRBV12-4 and J usage is TRBJ2-7, with D perhaps matching TRBD1 (6 bases). The V end was cut by 5 bases, the J end by 6 bases, with 8 bases between. This CDR3 has 11 amino acids.

This clonotype was counted a few times. The chain employs TRBV12-3 or TRBV12-4 and TRBJ2-3; the D is unclear. V dropped 6 bases and J dropped 4 bases, with 5 bases sitting between them. CDR3 length equals 11 residues. The CDR3 nucleotides are TGTGCCAGCAGAAGAGCAGATACGCAGTATTTT. Its translation is CASRRADTQYF.

The chain uses TRBV7-9 and TRBJ1-6; D is possibly TRBD1 (5 bases). V gave up 4 bases and J gave up 7 bases, with 8 bases separating them. The CDR3 runs to 13 residues. The germline gives CDR1 SEHNR, CDR2 FQNEAQ (reference sequence). This CDR3 is CASSWDSNSPLHF. Here the CDR3 DNA reads TGTGCCAGCAGCTGGGACTCAAATTCACCCCTCCACTTT.

This clonotype was detected ten times or more. CDR3 in amino acids: CSAREGWDRLGIMQYF. CDR3 DNA sequence: TGCAGTGCTAGAGAAGGGTGGGACCGACTGGGTATAATGCAGTATTTT. The chain recombines TRBV20-1 with TRBJ2-3, with D perhaps matching TRBD1 or TRBD2 (5 bases each). The CDR3 consists of 16 residues. Germline CDR1 is DFQATT and CDR2 is SNEGSKA (reference sequence). V was trimmed by 0 bases and J by 11 bases, leaving 24 bases between them.